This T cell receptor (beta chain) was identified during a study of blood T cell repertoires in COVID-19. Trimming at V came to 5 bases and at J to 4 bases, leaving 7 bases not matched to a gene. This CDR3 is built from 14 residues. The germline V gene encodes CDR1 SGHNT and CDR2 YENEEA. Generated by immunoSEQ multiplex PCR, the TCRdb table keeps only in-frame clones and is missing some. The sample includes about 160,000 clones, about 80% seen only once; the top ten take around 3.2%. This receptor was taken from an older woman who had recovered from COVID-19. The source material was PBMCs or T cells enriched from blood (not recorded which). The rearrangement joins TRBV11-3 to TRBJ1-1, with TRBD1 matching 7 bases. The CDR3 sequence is CASSKGGVSTEAFF. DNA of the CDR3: TGTGCCAGCAGCAAAGGGGGCGTAAGCACTGAAGCTTTCTTT. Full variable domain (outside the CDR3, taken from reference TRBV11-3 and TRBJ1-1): EAGVVQSPRYKIIEKKQPVAFWCNPISGHNTLYWYLQNLGQGPELLIRYENEEAVDDSQLPKDRFSAERLKGVDSTLKIQPAELGDSAVYLCASSKGGVSTEAFFGQGTRLTVV.